This T cell receptor beta chain was retrieved from a study of cytomegalovirus exposure and HLA in healthy donors. Primers: 60 Vbeta forward and 13 Jbeta reverse. Using immunoSEQ multiplex PCR, the repertoire was profiled, and TCRdb retains in-frame clones only, with some absent. The sample has more than 150,000 clones; around 82% are singletons. Overall study results and limits: Accounts indicate the classifier identified cytomegalovirus status with strong specificity and sensitivity.

As concerns this clone: Its target is not known.

The length of the CDR3 is 12 residues. Germline V CDR1 and CDR2: SGHRS, YFSETQ. V dropped 6 bases and J dropped 6 bases, with 10 bases sitting between them. This clonotype was sampled from a woman aged 45-59 years in good health and CMV-seropositive. Material for sequencing was PBMCs. The V gene is TRBV5-1, the J gene TRBJ2-1, with a possible D match to TRBD1 (5 bases). In DNA, the CDR3 is TGCGCCAGCACAGGGATTCGCAATGAGCAGTTCTTC. It specifies CASTGIRNEQFF.